This T cell receptor beta chain was documented in a study of T cell repertoires in cytomegalovirus infection. Study-wide context: Signatures in public TCR beta sequences pointed to both CMV infection and matching HLA type.

This clonotype was counted ten times or more. Its antigen is still unknown. In TCRdb, the reads were re-called with MiXCR into one record per CDR3 protein. This sample has some 390,000 distinct CDR3 sequences, with around 18% found just once. The CDR3 is made up of 16 amino acids. Germline V CDR1 and CDR2: MNHEY, SVGEGT. V gave up 4 bases and J gave up 0 bases; unmatched junction bases: 4. Whole-study results and caveats: Accumulated public TCR beta family frequency recognized individuals carrying CMV together with the relevant HLA. In two of eight donors, the top clonotype was HLA-C-restricted CMV-specific.

The sequence was collected from a human donor in good health (CMV status not recorded). Some clones in this sample may be carry-over from other donors' samples. Sequenced sample: PBMCs. The rearrangement uses TRBV6-2 or TRBV6-3 and TRBJ2-5; 11 nucleotides align to TRBD2. CDR3 in amino acids: CASSSRLAGNQETQYF. Here the CDR3 DNA reads TGTGCCAGCAGTTCTCGACTAGCGGGGAACCAAGAGACCCAGTACTTC.